Each of the 24 T cell receptor beta chains below was sequenced from the same sample in a study of regulatory T cells in long-lasting Graves disease (dated by TCRdb to the early 2020s). The library was obtained by multiplex PCR. The data were produced on an Illumina HiSeq 4000. CDR3 regions were amplified by Arm-PCR with iRepertoire HTBI primers to construct TCR beta libraries. The raw public data were reprocessed by TCRdb itself: fastp quality trimming at Q25, MiXCR clonotype calling, in-frame beta chains only. A single entry per CDR3 protein holds the most common genes and DNA from its merged rows. The sample profile shows some 420,000 distinct CDR3 sequences; about 20% of them were found once. About an eighth of the sample is taken by the ten largest. The time point label on this specimen signifies: persistent/refractory GD, antithyroid drugs over 5 years with positive TRAb. RNA was extracted from PBMCs in TRIzol for both TCR sequencing and RNA sequencing.

The sequencing here drew on peripheral blood mononuclear cells (PBMCs), taken when the disease was refractory, from a patient treated with antithyroid drugs. The source is a female donor with Graves disease.

This clonotype was detected only a few times. The chain carries TRBV19 and TRBJ1-5; the D gene is possibly TRBD1 (6 bases). The V and J ends lost 7 bases and 1 base respectively, with 23 bases between them. Germline CDR1 reads LNHDA; CDR2 reads SQIVND (reference sequence). The CDR3 loop spans 18 amino acids. This chain's CDR3 is CASNEGDKIIGSNQPQHF. The DNA of the CDR3 is TGTGCCAGTAATGAAGGGGACAAAATAATTGGGAGCAATCAGCCCCAGCATTTT.

The genes are TRBV28 and TRBJ2-3; D is uncertain. This CDR3 has 12 residues. Trimming stripped 6 bases from V and 6 bases from J, with 10 bases between. In germline, CDR1 is MDHEN, CDR2 SYDVKM. In DNA form, the CDR3 reads TGTGCCAGCAGAGTCCCCCAGGATACGCAGTATTTT. Amino acids: CASRVPQDTQYF.

This clonotype was recorded at least ten times. The gene calls are TRBV20-1 and TRBJ1-5, with D perhaps matching TRBD1 (5 bases). The germline V and J ends were trimmed by 5 bases and 0 bases, with 17 bases remaining between them. From germline, CDR1 is DFQATT and CDR2 SNEGSKA (reference sequence). The CDR3 totals 16 residues. The CDR3, as DNA: TGCAGTGCTGGTAAGGGGATATGGGATAGCAATCAGCCCCAGCATTTT. Protein sequence: CSAGKGIWDSNQPQHF.

This clonotype was detected ten times or more. The rearrangement joins TRBV7-2 to TRBJ2-7, with TRBD2 identical over 9 bases. The J segment lost 4 bases and the V segment lost 6 bases, leaving 4 bases of the junction unmatched. Germline V lookup: CDR1 SGHTA, CDR2 FQGNSA. This CDR3 comprises 13 residues. Here the CDR3 reads CASSLREGYEQYF. In DNA, the CDR3 is TGTGCCAGCAGTTTGCGGGAGGGGTACGAGCAGTACTTC. The whole variable domain, filled in from reference TRBV7-2 and TRBJ2-7, reads GAGVSQSPSNKVTEKGKDVELRCDPISGHTALYWYRQSLGQGLEFLIYFQGNSAPDKSGLPSDRFSAERTGGSVSTLTIQRTQQEDSAVYLCASSLREGYEQYFGPGTRLTVT.

The chain employs TRBV7-2 and TRBJ1-1, with TRBD1 identical over 8 bases. Germline V CDR1 and CDR2: SGHTA, FQGNSA. Unmatched junction bases numbered 7, after V lost 3 bases and J lost 1 base. The CDR3 is 16 residues long. Here the CDR3 DNA reads TGTGCCAGCAGCTTCGCGACCGGGACAGGGAACACTGAAGCTTTCTTT. It translates to CASSFATGTGNTEAFF. Supplemented by reference TRBV7-2 and TRBJ1-1, the full variable domain reads GAGVSQSPSNKVTEKGKDVELRCDPISGHTALYWYRQSLGQGLEFLIYFQGNSAPDKSGLPSDRFSAERTGGSVSTLTIQRTQQEDSAVYLCASSFATGTGNTEAFFGQGTRLTVV.

Ten or more counts support this clonotype. The V call is TRBV20-1, the J call TRBJ1-1; no clear D. In germline, CDR1 is DFQATT, CDR2 SNEGSKA (reference sequence). V gave up 4 bases and J gave up 5 bases, with 8 bases separating them. This CDR3 has 11 amino acids. This CDR3 is CSATSTTEAFF. In DNA form, the CDR3 reads TGCAGTGCTACTTCAACGACTGAAGCTTTCTTT.

In its sample, this clonotype was seen many times. DNA of the CDR3: TGCAGCGTTGCCAGGGGGAGTGACACTGAAGCTTTCTTT. Translation: CSVARGSDTEAFF. This chain joins TRBV29-1 and TRBJ1-1; 7 bases agree with TRBD1. The V and J ends lost 4 bases and 3 bases, in that order; junction bases with no gene match: 5. The CDR3 is made up of 13 amino acids. The V gene's germline CDR1 is SQVTM and CDR2 ANQGSEA.

The table lists this clonotype with a few counts. The genes are TRBV20-1 and TRBJ2-5; 12 bases align to TRBD1. CDR3 size: 13 residues. Germline values: CDR1 DFQATT, CDR2 SNEGSKA (reference sequence). The V segment lost 3 bases and the J segment 5 bases; nucleotides outside the gene matches: 1. The CDR3 DNA reads as TGCAGTGCTAGCGGGACAGGGGGCGAGACCCAGTACTTC. Its translation is CSASGTGGETQYF.

In this sample, this clonotype turned up many times. This chain connects TRBV11-2 to TRBJ2-5; 13 bases map to TRBD2. The ends lost 5 bases at V and 5 bases at J; junction bases unmatched: 8. CDR3 length: 16 residues. CDR1 SGHAT and CDR2 FQNNGV come from the germline V gene. The CDR3 nucleotides are TGTGCCAGCAGCCCGTTGACTAGCGGGAGGAAGGAGACCCAGTACTTC. Amino acids: CASSPLTSGRKETQYF.

This clonotype was seen a few times. This chain uses TRBV2 with TRBJ2-3, with no clear D. V gave up 3 bases and J gave up 2 bases, with 18 bases separating them. The CDR3 spans 17 residues. The germline V gene has CDR1 SNHLY and CDR2 FYNNEI. CDR3 coding DNA: TGTGCCAGCAGTGATCTTGGGCAACGCTTTGACACAGATACGCAGTATTTT. Its protein product is CASSDLGQRFDTDTQYF.

This clonotype was counted between two and nine times. The chain has TRBV6-1 and TRBJ1-6; D is unresolved. The CDR3 totals 14 residues. V was trimmed by 2 bases and J by 7 bases, leaving 9 bases between them. Germline CDR1 reads MNHNS; CDR2 reads SASEGT. The CDR3 protein is CASSEFLGNSPLHF. DNA for the CDR3: TGTGCCAGCAGTGAATTCTTGGGGAATTCACCCCTCCACTTT.

V is TRBV20-1 and J is TRBJ1-2; no definite D call. Germline V CDR1 and CDR2: DFQATT, SNEGSKA (reference sequence). This CDR3 is built from 12 residues. The ends were cut back, 3 bases at V and 5 bases at J, with 10 bases in the middle. The CDR3 nucleotides are TGCAGTGCTAGTCCGCAGAGTTATGGCTACACCTTC. Translated: CSASPQSYGYTF.

This clonotype has at least ten counts. The gene calls are TRBV6-1 and TRBJ1-5; D is possibly TRBD1 (5 bases). There are 16 residues in the CDR3. Germline values: CDR1 MNHNS, CDR2 SASEGT. Trimming shortened V by 5 bases and J by 0 bases, and 14 bases separated the two germline ends. CDR3 protein: CASSILRGYSNQPQHF. The CDR3 region has the DNA TGTGCCAGCAGTATTCTGAGGGGCTATAGCAATCAGCCCCAGCATTTT.

The chain carries TRBV19 and TRBJ1-1, with D perhaps matching TRBD1 (5 bases). Germline CDR1 LNHDA, CDR2 SQIVND (reference sequence). V lost 3 bases and J 3 bases, leaving 17 bases between the germline ends. The CDR3 consists of 16 residues. The DNA of the CDR3 is TGTGCCAGTAGTATTTATGGATCAGGGAGGGACACTGAAGCTTTCTTT. Translation: CASSIYGSGRDTEAFF.

In this sample, this clonotype turned up many times. The V gene is TRBV12-3 or TRBV12-4, the J gene TRBJ1-2; 7 bases agree with TRBD1. The length of the CDR3 is 16 residues. The V gene end was trimmed by 1 base and the J gene end by 5 bases; junction bases not matched to a gene: 10. Here the CDR3 reads CASSLGSRTGDYGYTF. The DNA for the CDR3 is TGTGCCAGCAGTTTAGGGAGCAGGACAGGAGATTATGGCTACACCTTC.

This clonotype was seen many times. This rearrangement joins TRBV27 to TRBJ2-7, with 10 bases that match TRBD2. With V trimmed by 2 bases and J by 1 base, 2 bases remained unmatched. The V gene's germline CDR1 is MNHEY and CDR2 SMNVEV (reference sequence). The CDR3 is made up of 15 amino acids. CDR3 sequence reads: CASSLRTSGSYEQYF. The CDR3 bases are TGTGCCAGCAGTTTAAGGACTAGCGGTTCCTACGAGCAGTACTTC.

This clonotype showed up many times. This rearrangement joins TRBV7-8 to TRBJ1-2; 8 nucleotides match TRBD1. Germline lookup yields CDR1 SGHVS and CDR2 FQNEAQ. This CDR3 contains 13 residues. V lost 6 bases and J lost 6; bases outside the gene matches: 6. The CDR3: CASSPTGEDGYTF. Here the CDR3 DNA reads TGTGCCAGCAGTCCGACAGGGGAAGATGGCTACACCTTC.

This clonotype was recorded many times. The V call is TRBV6-1, the J call TRBJ2-7; weak D call: TRBD1 (5 bases). Trimming cost V 4 bases and J 3 bases, with 19 bases left between them. This CDR3 comprises 16 residues. The germline V gene encodes CDR1 MNHNS and CDR2 SASEGT. The CDR3 loop is CASSGHRTSYDYEQYF. CDR3 nucleotide sequence: TGTGCCAGCAGTGGCCACAGGACCTCTTATGACTACGAGCAGTACTTC.

This clonotype was seen ten or more times. The CDR3: CATSLAYEQYF. DNA of the CDR3: TGTGCCACCTCACTTGCCTACGAGCAGTACTTC. The V gene is TRBV28, the J gene TRBJ2-7; D is unclear. V lost 10 bases to trimming and J lost 2 bases, with 9 bases between them. CDR1 and CDR2 from the germline V gene are MDHEN and SYDVKM. The CDR3 sequence is 11 residues long.

J is TRBJ2-7 and V is TRBV19; 7 bases are shared with TRBD1. The germline V gene has CDR1 LNHDA and CDR2 SQIVND (reference sequence). This CDR3 has 15 amino acids. Trimming removed 1 base from V and 1 base from J; junction bases left unmatched: 4. The CDR3 loop reads CASSIAPGQSYEQYF. The CDR3 DNA follows: TGTGCCAGTAGTATAGCACCGGGACAGTCCTACGAGCAGTACTTC. Based on the CDR3 plus reference TRBV19 and TRBJ2-7, the full variable domain is DGGITQSPKYLFRKEGQNVTLSCEQNLNHDAMYWYRQDPGQGLRLIYYSQIVNDFQKGDIAEGYSVSREKKESFPLTVTSAQKNPTAFYLCASSIAPGQSYEQYFGPGTRLTVT.

The chain combines TRBV30 with TRBJ1-1; a weak D match, TRBD1 (5 bases). The CDR3 totals 14 residues. The germline gives CDR1 GTSNPN, CDR2 SVGIG (reference sequence). Trimming shortened V by 7 bases and J by 6 bases, and 21 bases separated the two germline ends. CDR3 nucleotides: TGTGCCTCGTTCGGGGGGACGGGGTTCGCTGAAGCTTTCTTT. As protein: CASFGGTGFAEAFF.

This clonotype has ten or more counts. The V call is TRBV2, the J call TRBJ1-6; D not resolved. The germline V gene has CDR1 SNHLY and CDR2 FYNNEI. The V gene lost 3 bases and the J gene lost 9 bases, with 9 bases spanning the gap. The CDR3 is made up of 13 amino acids. This CDR3 reads CASSDGVGSPLHF. Written as DNA, the CDR3 is TGTGCCAGCAGTGACGGGGTTGGTTCACCCCTCCACTTT.

This clonotype came up many times. The chain carries TRBV6-5 and TRBJ2-7; D is undetermined. The CDR3 runs to 14 residues. The germline gives CDR1 MNHEY, CDR2 SVGAGI. V was shortened by 2 bases and J by 4 bases, with 12 bases between the two germline ends. CDR3 nucleotides: TGTGCCAGCAGTTACCTTGGGGTATCGTACGAGCAGTACTTC. As protein: CASSYLGVSYEQYF.

This chain uses TRBV27 with TRBJ1-2; D is unclear. Germline lookup yields CDR1 MNHEY and CDR2 SMNVEV (reference sequence). With 0 bases removed from V and 7 bases from J, the gap between germline ends came to 12 bases. The CDR3 covers 14 residues. The CDR3 DNA is TGTGCCAGCAGTTTATCCGCGTACGGAGGTGGCTACACCTTC. It translates to CASSLSAYGGGYTF.